Detailed here is one T cell receptor beta chain. Its antigen is still unknown. This entry belongs to a study of cytomegalovirus exposure and HLA in healthy donors. The study's findings and limits: As was reported, the HLA-A and HLA-B alleles of most subjects were accurately predicted from TCR beta sequences. While the bulk of TCR sequences proved rare, some public TCRs turned up in many donors. The majority of CMV-associated TCR beta chains were reported as apparently HLA-restricted in a later analysis.

The CDR3 consists of 15 residues. Trimming shortened V by 0 bases and J by 2 bases, and 10 bases separated the two germline ends. Germline lookup yields CDR1 MGHRA and CDR2 YSYEKL. Vbeta (60) and Jbeta (13) primers were used in the PCR. Data came from immunoSEQ multiplex PCR; TCRdb stores just in-frame clones and leaves some out. Altogether some 65,000 clones are present, 75% being singletons, with the ten largest covering approximately 22%. This rearrangement joins TRBV4-1 to TRBJ1-1; D is ambiguous. The source of this sequence is a woman in her thirties or forties in good health and CMV-seropositive. Sequencing was carried out using PBMCs. The CDR3: CASSQDPAANTEAFF. CDR3 coding DNA: TGCGCCAGCAGCCAAGATCCCGCGGCTAACACTGAAGCTTTCTTT.